This T cell receptor (beta chain) was recorded in a study of naive and memory T cell subsets. Findings and caveats of the study: In naive cells, over 85% of TCR sequences were seen only once. A few larger clonotypes appeared in naive repertoires, especially CD8, possibly memory cells re-expressing CD45RA.

Germline lookup yields CDR1 SQVTM and CDR2 ANQGSEA. The CDR3 consists of 12 residues. The V end lost 4 bases, the J end lost 0 bases, and 7 bases lay between the germline ends. Two oligonucleotides, mixed equimolar, formed the beta constant-region primer covering TRBC1 and TRBC2. The ligated cDNA underwent four PCR rounds using SP2 and nested alpha and beta constant-region primers. TCRdb used MiXCR to reprocess the UMI-ligation and nested PCR reads, holding one entry per CDR3 protein. The sample lists under 150,000 distinct CDR3 sequences; roughly a fifth were seen once. This clonotype was found a few times. What it recognizes is unknown. Separate alpha and beta amplification began at the second PCR step. Cells stained for CD3, CD4, CD8, CD45RA, CD27 and viability were sorted into four CD45RA/CD27 subsets.

The V call is TRBV29-1, the J call TRBJ2-7; the D is unclear. The origin of this receptor is a human donor in good health. Sample: naive CD8+ T cells from blood. CDR3 sequence: CSVVGSSYEQYF. The CDR3, as DNA: TGCAGCGTTGTGGGCAGCTCCTACGAGCAGTACTTC.